The 5 T cell receptor beta chains below were found in one sample sequenced in a study of tumour-infiltrating T cells in Burkitt lymphoma. Libraries were prepared by immunoSEQ multiplex PCR; TCRdb keeps only in-frame clonotypes and omits some of them. The sample shows 4,000 or so clones, around 16% of them seen only once. The sequenced sample was tumor tissue. These receptors were obtained from a human donor with diffuse large B-cell lymphoma. Some clones in this sample may be carry-over from other donors' samples.

Worth noting for this clone: Additional DNA sequences in this sample encode the identical CDR3. The chain combines TRBV10-3 with TRBJ1-2; TRBD1 matches at 12 bases. Germline CDR1 and CDR2: ENHRY and SYGVKD. After removal of 4 bases from V and 6 bases from J, the junction contained 3 bases not matched to a gene. The CDR3 is made up of 14 amino acids. The CDR3 is CAISAGQGADGYTF. CDR3 DNA: TGTGCCATCAGTGCGGGACAGGGGGCGGATGGCTACACCTTC.

This clone was seen more than once but under ten times. This rearrangement joins TRBV6-1 to TRBJ2-7; D is uncertain. Trimming left V 1 base short and J 1 base short, with 11 bases between. CDR3 length: 15 residues. Germline V gene data show CDR1 as MNHNS and CDR2 as SASEGT. CDR3 sequence: CASSEGFGVSYEQYF. In DNA, the CDR3 is TGTGCCAGCAGTGAAGGTTTTGGGGTATCCTACGAGCAGTACTTC.

This clone came up a few times. The chain joins TRBV11-1 to TRBJ2-5; D might be TRBD1 (5 bases). The V end lost 6 bases, the J end lost 7 bases, and 18 bases lay between the germline ends. Germline CDR1 SGHAT, CDR2 FQDESV (reference sequence). The CDR3 loop spans 14 amino acids. CDR3 DNA: TGTGCCAGCAGGCTTGGGGCAGTCTATGGGACCCAGTACTTC. Protein sequence: CASRLGAVYGTQYF.

This clone was recorded a few times. This rearrangement joins TRBV5-1 to TRBJ1-1; TRBD1 aligns across 8 bases. Germline V lookup: CDR1 SGHRS, CDR2 YFSETQ. The CDR3 spans 16 residues. V trimming: 2 bases; J trimming: 0 bases; junction bases outside the gene matches: 6. The CDR3 DNA follows: TGCGCCAGCAGCTTATCAGGGGGCCCAATGAACACTGAAGCTTTCTTT. Amino acid sequence: CASSLSGGPMNTEAFF.

This chain connects TRBV19 to TRBJ1-5; D may be TRBD1 (5 bases). The germline CDR1 and CDR2 sequences are LNHDA and SQIVND (reference sequence). V gave up 3 bases and J gave up 3 bases, with 9 bases separating them. The CDR3 runs to 14 residues. For the CDR3, the DNA is TGTGCCAGTAGTATGGGGCAGCCCAATCAGCCCCAGCATTTT. As protein: CASSMGQPNQPQHF.